These 31 T cell receptor beta chains were sequenced from one sample in a study of human T cells and chemical hapten exposure. The time point: patch test 1, 2 weeks after DPC sensitization. The treatment is: therapeutic diphenylcyclopropenone sensitization with weekly scalp DPC. TCRdb independently ran MiXCR on the RACE reads; one entry per CDR3 protein. The sample shows 350,000 or so distinct CDR3 sequences, approximately 6.9% of them seen only once. Sequenced material: whole blood, taken in connection with sensitization to the hapten diphenylcyclopropenone (DPC). The origin of the receptors is a woman under 30 with alopecia areata. Some clones in this sample may be carry-over from other donors' samples.

The sample holds many counts of this clonotype. This chain connects TRBV28 to TRBJ1-6; perhaps TRBD1 as D (5 bases). Germline assignment: CDR1 MDHEN and CDR2 SYDVKM. Trimming took 9 bases from V and 8 from J, leaving 14 bases between them. This CDR3 has 13 residues. The CDR3 loop reads CARQANGDSPLHF. The CDR3 region has the DNA TGTGCCAGACAGGCCAACGGGGATTCACCCCTCCACTTT.

This clonotype was counted ten times or more. DNA of the CDR3: TGTGCCAGCAGCACCCGGACAGGGTTAGATACGCAGTATTTT. Its protein product is CASSTRTGLDTQYF. The V gene is TRBV9, the J gene TRBJ2-3; TRBD1 matches 8 bases. The junction had 6 bases not matched to a gene; V was cut back by 4 bases and J by 5 bases. Germline loops: CDR1 SGDLS, CDR2 YYNGEE. This CDR3 has 14 residues.

This clonotype was observed a handful of times. The rearrangement uses TRBV5-3 and TRBJ1-5, with unresolved D. TRBV5-3 is an ORF, with its function uncertain. Trimming left V 1 base short and J 0 bases short, with 17 bases between. The CDR3 is 18 amino acids. CDR3 DNA: TGTGCCAGAAGCTTGAAAGACCTCGACGGATATAGCAATCAGCCCCAGCATTTT. This translates into CARSLKDLDGYSNQPQHF.

This clonotype was recorded many times. This chain uses TRBV5-6 with TRBJ2-7; D is possibly TRBD2 (6 bases). Germline CDR1 SGHDT, CDR2 YYEEEE. This CDR3 comprises 17 residues. Trimming removed 1 base at V and 6 bases at J, with 23 bases between. The CDR3 loop reads CASSLFGGRRSLREQYF. The CDR3 DNA follows: TGTGCCAGCAGCTTGTTCGGAGGGCGTCGGAGCCTACGCGAGCAGTACTTC.

This clonotype was detected a few times. V gene TRBV20-1 combines with J gene TRBJ1-1, with TRBD1 matching over 7 bases. The CDR3 totals 16 residues. V was clipped by 1 base and J by 4 bases; unmatched bases: 12. The germline V gene encodes CDR1 DFQATT and CDR2 SNEGSKA (reference sequence). The CDR3, as DNA: TGCAGTGCTAGAGTAGGGTCGGCAGGGGGGGTCACTGAAGCTTTCTTT. Protein sequence: CSARVGSAGGVTEAFF.

The rearrangement joins TRBV12-3 or TRBV12-4 to TRBJ1-1, with unresolved D. The CDR3 contains 13 residues. Trimming left V 2 bases short and J 0 bases short, with 4 bases between. CDR3 DNA: TGTGCCAGCAGTTTAATCCTGAACACTGAAGCTTTCTTT. The encoded protein is CASSLILNTEAFF.

This chain links TRBV7-9 with TRBJ2-3, with TRBD2 matching over 14 bases. V lost 4 bases to trimming and J lost 0 bases; unmatched junction nucleotides: 6. In germline, CDR1 is SEHNR, CDR2 FQNEAQ (reference sequence). The CDR3 consists of 18 residues. In nucleotides, the CDR3 is TGTGCCAGCAGCTCCGGACTAGCGGGGGGCTCGAGCACAGATACGCAGTATTTT. This sequence encodes CASSSGLAGGSSTDTQYF.

On this clonotype itself: Mismatch with germline at one junction end may stem from a read error. This rearrangement joins TRBV7-7 to TRBJ2-7; weak D call: TRBD1 (7 bases). The germline gives CDR1 SSHAT, CDR2 FNYEAQ (reference sequence). CDR3 length: 13 residues. CDR3 DNA: TGTGCTAGCAGCCGACAGGGAGGCGACGAGCAGTACTTC. It codes for CASSRQGGDEQYF.

This clonotype was observed many times. The chain uses TRBV29-1 and TRBJ2-7; 11 bases line up with TRBD2. V was pared by 5 bases and J by 2 bases, with 2 bases of the junction left unmatched. In germline, CDR1 is SQVTM, CDR2 ANQGSEA. The CDR3 totals 13 residues. The CDR3 is CSVTSGGPYEQYF. The CDR3 region has the DNA TGCAGCGTTACTAGCGGGGGCCCCTACGAGCAGTACTTC.

This clonotype has only a few counts. The chain has TRBV3-1 and TRBJ1-1, with D hard to call. There are 13 residues in the CDR3. V was clipped by 4 bases and J by 11 bases, with 17 bases between them. The germline V gene encodes CDR1 LGHDT and CDR2 YNNKEL (reference sequence). CDR3 in amino acids: CASSPQGRDGAFF. The CDR3 DNA reads TGTGCCAGCAGCCCCCAAGGACGGGATGGGGCTTTCTTT.

This clonotype was observed a handful of times. The V and J genes are TRBV5-1 and TRBJ2-1, with D possibly being TRBD2 (6 bases). This CDR3 spans 13 amino acids. CDR1 is SGHRS, CDR2 YFSETQ, per germline. V was clipped by 0 bases and J by 6 bases, with 7 bases between them. CDR3 sequence: CASSLGAGNEQFF. The DNA for the CDR3 is TGCGCCAGCAGCTTGGGAGCGGGCAATGAGCAGTTCTTC.

V gene TRBV29-1 combines with J gene TRBJ1-1; 8 positions match TRBD1. The V segment lost 5 bases and the J segment 4 bases; nucleotides outside the gene matches: 3. The CDR3 consists of 12 residues. Germline lookup yields CDR1 SQVTM and CDR2 ANQGSEA. Here the CDR3 reads CSVRTGSTEAFF. The DNA of the CDR3 is TGCAGCGTTCGGACAGGGAGCACTGAAGCTTTCTTT.

This clonotype was recorded many times. This rearrangement joins TRBV18 to TRBJ1-1, with no clear D. Trimming left V 3 bases short and J 1 base short, with 9 bases between. CDR1 and CDR2 from the germline V gene are KGHSH and LQKENI. This CDR3 is 14 amino acids long. CDR3 sequence (DNA): TGTGCCAGCTCACCGACTTCAACGAACACTGAAGCTTTCTTT. This codes for CASSPTSTNTEAFF.

This clonotype was counted a few times. V and J are TRBV20-1 and TRBJ2-7; D is perhaps TRBD2 (7 bases). Trimming stripped 5 bases from V and 6 bases from J, with 14 bases between. Germline V gives CDR1 DFQATT, CDR2 SNEGSKA (reference sequence). The CDR3 runs to 12 residues. This chain's CDR3 is CSALGEGGEQYF. CDR3 bases: TGCAGTGCTCTAGGGGAGGGGGGCGAGCAGTACTTC.

There are a few counts of this clonotype. This chain links TRBV27 with TRBJ2-7; D remains ambiguous. Germline V lookup: CDR1 MNHEY, CDR2 SMNVEV (reference sequence). This CDR3 is built from 12 residues. The V gene lost 5 bases and the J gene lost 6 bases, with 11 bases spanning the gap. CDR3 in DNA: TGTGCCAGCAGTGATCTTACGGGCGAGCAGTACTTC. Encoded protein: CASSDLTGEQYF.

The table lists this clonotype with a few counts. The chain couples TRBV12-3 or TRBV12-4 to TRBJ1-5; no firm D call. The CDR3 has 14 residues. V lost 3 bases to trimming and J lost 3 bases, with 9 bases between them. This CDR3 is CASSLGAANQPQHF. For the CDR3, the DNA is TGTGCCAGCAGTTTGGGTGCAGCCAATCAGCCCCAGCATTTT.

This clonotype was recorded at least ten times. The V gene is TRBV20-1, the J gene TRBJ2-5; D is perhaps TRBD2 (5 bases). The V gene lost 4 bases and the J gene lost 1 base, with 13 bases spanning the gap. CDR3 length: 14 amino acids. The germline V gene has CDR1 DFQATT and CDR2 SNEGSKA (reference sequence). As DNA, the CDR3 is TGCAGTGCTAAAAGCGGAACGTTCCAAGAGACCCAGTACTTC. Amino acids: CSAKSGTFQETQYF.

At least ten counts were recorded for this clonotype. This chain links TRBV5-6 with TRBJ1-6, with D unresolved. Germline CDR1 reads SGHDT; CDR2 reads YYEEEE. V was clipped by 4 bases and J by 10 bases, with 18 bases between them. CDR3 length equals 15 residues. This CDR3 is CASSRTSPVTSPLHF. CDR3 bases: TGTGCCAGCAGCCGGACGTCGCCAGTTACCTCACCCCTCCACTTT. Together with reference TRBV5-6 and TRBJ1-6, the CDR3 gives the full variable domain: DAGVTQSPTHLIKTRGQQVTLRCSPKSGHDTVSWYQQALGQGPQFIFQYYEEEERQRGNFPDRFSGHQFPNYSSELNVNALLLGDSALYLCASSRTSPVTSPLHFGNGTRLTVT.

This rearrangement joins TRBV6-1 to TRBJ1-2; no firm D call. The ends were cut back, 8 bases at V and 1 base at J, with 8 bases in the middle. This CDR3 comprises 12 residues. Germline CDR1 reads MNHNS; CDR2 reads SASEGT. The CDR3 loop reads CASDRNNYGYTF. The CDR3 DNA reads as TGTGCCAGCGACCGAAATAACTATGGCTACACCTTC.

The chain carries TRBV29-1 and TRBJ2-7; D is uncertain. CDR3 size: 12 residues. Trimming pared 3 bases from V and 7 bases from J, leaving 13 bases between. Germline CDR1 reads SQVTM; CDR2 reads ANQGSEA. In DNA, the CDR3 is TGCAGCGTTGATCTCCCCGTGGGTGAGCAGTACTTC. Amino acid sequence: CSVDLPVGEQYF.

This clonotype showed up just a few times. This sequence joins TRBV14 and TRBJ1-1; the D gene is possibly TRBD1 (5 bases). The CDR3 length is 14 residues. Germline CDR1 is SGHDN and CDR2 is FVKESK. V was shortened by 5 bases and J by 0 bases, with 10 bases between the two germline ends. The chain's CDR3 is CASSADRMNTEAFF. The CDR3 DNA follows: TGTGCCAGCAGCGCCGACAGAATGAACACTGAAGCTTTCTTT.

This clonotype was seen at least ten times. The J gene is TRBJ1-3, the V gene TRBV12-3 or TRBV12-4, with D unclear. Trimming stripped 5 bases from V and 4 bases from J, with 6 bases between. The CDR3 consists of 12 residues. The DNA for the CDR3 is TGTGCCAGCAGTCCCCTCGGAAACACCATATATTTT. Encoded protein: CASSPLGNTIYF.

This clonotype was counted ten times or more. The chain combines TRBV7-2 with TRBJ2-3, with 11 bases lining up with TRBD2. The CDR3 runs to 16 residues. Germline assignment: CDR1 SGHTA and CDR2 FQGNSA. Unmatched junction bases numbered 7, after V lost 5 bases and J lost 3 bases. The CDR3 loop is CASSQTSGVETDTQYF. CDR3 sequence (DNA): TGTGCCAGCAGCCAGACTAGCGGGGTCGAGACAGATACGCAGTATTTT.

The sample holds a few counts of this clonotype. The DNA for the CDR3 is TGTGCCAGCAGCCAAGGAACGAACTTCCGGGAGACCCAGTACTTC. Amino acids: CASSQGTNFRETQYF. The chain recombines TRBV3-1 with TRBJ2-5; D ambiguous. This CDR3 is 15 amino acids long. With 1 base removed from V and 5 bases from J, the gap between germline ends came to 14 bases. CDR1 and CDR2 from the germline V gene are LGHDT and YNNKEL (reference sequence).

This clonotype showed up just a few times. The chain uses TRBV5-6 and TRBJ2-5, with 7 bases lining up with TRBD2. Germline trimming cut 2 bases from V and 2 bases from J; bases unmatched to any gene: 12. Germline V lookup: CDR1 SGHDT, CDR2 YYEEEE. The CDR3 is 17 residues long. CDR3 protein: CASSFLDGTGLQETQYF. DNA of the CDR3: TGTGCCAGCAGCTTTTTAGACGGGACGGGACTACAAGAGACCCAGTACTTC.

This clonotype showed up just a few times. The chain carries TRBV2 and TRBJ1-1; D may be TRBD1 (5 bases). V was clipped by 8 bases and J by 4 bases, with 8 bases between them. CDR3 length equals 11 residues. Germline V lookup: CDR1 SNHLY, CDR2 FYNNEI. CDR3 in amino acids: CASGGGTEAFF. Written as DNA, the CDR3 is TGTGCCAGCGGGGGAGGCACTGAAGCTTTCTTT.

Sample share makes this clonotype large (0.1 to 1%). The V gene is TRBV13, the J gene TRBJ2-5, with D unresolved. Germline V gene lookup returns CDR1 PRHDT and CDR2 FYEKMQ (reference sequence). V was shortened by 6 bases and J by 1 base, with 15 bases between the two germline ends. This CDR3 has 15 amino acids. The CDR3 sequence is CASRSTGRLQETQYF. In nucleotides, the CDR3 is TGTGCCAGCAGGTCCACGGGCCGCCTCCAAGAGACCCAGTACTTC.

This clonotype has only a few counts. CDR3 loop: CATSSGTGRGNTEAFF. The CDR3 DNA reads as TGTGCCACCAGCAGTGGAACCGGCAGGGGAAACACTGAAGCTTTCTTT. V gene TRBV15 combines with J gene TRBJ1-1; possibly TRBD1 for D (6 bases). The germline V gene has CDR1 LNHNV and CDR2 YYDKDF (reference sequence). Deletions cut 3 bases from V and 2 bases from J, with 16 bases between. CDR3 length: 16 residues.

This clonotype occurred many times. The chain joins TRBV4-1 to TRBJ2-3, with 8 bases identical to TRBD2. Trimming cost V 7 bases and J 2 bases; bases outside gene matches: 5. Germline CDR1 and CDR2: MGHRA and YSYEKL. The CDR3 sequence is 14 residues long. The CDR3 region is CASNEAGATDTQYF. The CDR3 nucleotides read TGCGCCAGCAATGAAGCGGGGGCCACAGATACGCAGTATTTT.

In its sample, this clonotype was seen a few times. This rearrangement joins TRBV7-2 to TRBJ2-5; TRBD2 aligns across 10 bases. Germline values: CDR1 SGHTA, CDR2 FQGNSA. J was trimmed by 1 base and V by 8 bases; bases with no gene match: 4. The CDR3 loop spans 14 amino acids. For the CDR3, the DNA is TGTGCCAGCGCGGCTAGCGGGGGCCAAGAGACCCAGTACTTC. Its translation is CASAASGGQETQYF. The whole variable domain, filled in from reference TRBV7-2 and TRBJ2-5, reads GAGVSQSPSNKVTEKGKDVELRCDPISGHTALYWYRQSLGQGLEFLIYFQGNSAPDKSGLPSDRFSAERTGGSVSTLTIQRTQQEDSAVYLCASAASGGQETQYFGPGTRLLVL.

This clonotype was detected ten times or more. One end of the junction varies from germline; a read error may be responsible. V gene TRBV7-7 combines with J gene TRBJ2-3; D tentatively fits TRBD1 or TRBD2 (5 bases each). The CDR3 is made up of 13 amino acids. The germline gives CDR1 SSHAT, CDR2 FNYEAQ (reference sequence). The CDR3 nucleotides read TGTGCTAGCAGCCGGGACCTGCGAGATACGCAGTATTTT. As protein: CASSRDLRDTQYF.